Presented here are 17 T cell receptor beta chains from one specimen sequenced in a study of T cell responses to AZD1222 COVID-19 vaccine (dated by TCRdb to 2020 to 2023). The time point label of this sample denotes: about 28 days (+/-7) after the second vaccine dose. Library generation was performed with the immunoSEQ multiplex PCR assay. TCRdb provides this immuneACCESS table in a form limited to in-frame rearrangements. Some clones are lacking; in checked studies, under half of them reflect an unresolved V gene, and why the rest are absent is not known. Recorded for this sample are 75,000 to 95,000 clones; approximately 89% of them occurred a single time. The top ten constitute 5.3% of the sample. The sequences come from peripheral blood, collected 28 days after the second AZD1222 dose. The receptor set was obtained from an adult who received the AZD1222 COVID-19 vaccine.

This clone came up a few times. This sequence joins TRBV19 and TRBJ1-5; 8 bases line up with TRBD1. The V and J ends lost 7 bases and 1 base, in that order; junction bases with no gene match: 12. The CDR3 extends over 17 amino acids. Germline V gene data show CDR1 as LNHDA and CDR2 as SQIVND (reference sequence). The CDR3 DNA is TGTGCCAGTACCCCACCAACCGGACAGGGAAGCAATCAGCCCCAGCATTTT. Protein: CASTPPTGQGSNQPQHF.

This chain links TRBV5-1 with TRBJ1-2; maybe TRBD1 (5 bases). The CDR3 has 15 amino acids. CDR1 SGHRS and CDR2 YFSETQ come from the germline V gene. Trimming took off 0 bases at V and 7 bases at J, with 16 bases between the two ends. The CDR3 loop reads CASSLGGRLSSGYTF. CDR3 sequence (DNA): TGCGCCAGCAGCTTGGGGGGACGGCTTTCGTCTGGCTACACCTTC.

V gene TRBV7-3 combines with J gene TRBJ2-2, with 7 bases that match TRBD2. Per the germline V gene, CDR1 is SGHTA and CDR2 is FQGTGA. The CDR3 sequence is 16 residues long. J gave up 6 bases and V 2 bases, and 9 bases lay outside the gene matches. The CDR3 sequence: CASSLLGGGLSGELFF. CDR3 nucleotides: TGTGCCAGCAGCTTACTGGGCGGGGGATTATCCGGGGAGCTGTTTTTT.

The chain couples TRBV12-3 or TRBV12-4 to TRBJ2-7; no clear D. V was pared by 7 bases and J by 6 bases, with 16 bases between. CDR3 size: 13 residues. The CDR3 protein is CASTVPPGTEQYF. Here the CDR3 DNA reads TGTGCCAGCACTGTCCCCCCCGGAACCGAGCAGTACTTC.

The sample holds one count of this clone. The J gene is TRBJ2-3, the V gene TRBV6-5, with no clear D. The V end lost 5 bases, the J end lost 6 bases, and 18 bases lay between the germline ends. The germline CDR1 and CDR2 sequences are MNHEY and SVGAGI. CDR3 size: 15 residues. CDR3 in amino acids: CASSPSPARSDTQYF. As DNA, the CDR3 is TGTGCCAGCAGTCCGTCCCCGGCCCGCTCGGATACGCAGTATTTT.

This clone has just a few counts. CDR3 DNA sequence: TGTGCCAGCAGCCCGGTGGGGCGTCTCCTGAACACTGAAGCTTTCTTT. This encodes CASSPVGRLLNTEAFF. The rearrangement links TRBV14 to TRBJ1-1; TRBD1 is a possible D gene (5 bases). Germline values: CDR1 SGHDN, CDR2 FVKESK. Trimming shortened V by 4 bases and J by 0 bases, and 15 bases separated the two germline ends. The CDR3 is 16 residues long.

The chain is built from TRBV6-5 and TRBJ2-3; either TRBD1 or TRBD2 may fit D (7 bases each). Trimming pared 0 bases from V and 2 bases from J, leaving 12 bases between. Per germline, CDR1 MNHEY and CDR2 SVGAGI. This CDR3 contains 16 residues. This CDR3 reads CASSYSGGGLTDTQYF. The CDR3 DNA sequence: TGTGCCAGCAGTTACTCGGGAGGGGGCCTCACAGATACGCAGTATTTT.

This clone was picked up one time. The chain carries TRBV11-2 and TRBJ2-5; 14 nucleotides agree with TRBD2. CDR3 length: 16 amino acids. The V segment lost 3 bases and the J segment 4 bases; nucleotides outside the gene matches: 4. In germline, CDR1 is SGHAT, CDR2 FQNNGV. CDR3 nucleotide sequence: TGTGCCAGCAGCTTTACGACTAGCGGGGGGGGAGAGACCCAGTACTTC. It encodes CASSFTTSGGGETQYF.

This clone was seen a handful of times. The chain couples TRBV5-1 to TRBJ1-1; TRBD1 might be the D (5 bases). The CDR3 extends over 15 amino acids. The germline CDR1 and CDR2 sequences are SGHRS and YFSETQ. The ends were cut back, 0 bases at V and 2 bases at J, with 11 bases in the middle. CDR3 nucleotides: TGCGCCAGCAGCTTGGGACTGACAGAAAACACTGAAGCTTTCTTT. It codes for CASSLGLTENTEAFF.

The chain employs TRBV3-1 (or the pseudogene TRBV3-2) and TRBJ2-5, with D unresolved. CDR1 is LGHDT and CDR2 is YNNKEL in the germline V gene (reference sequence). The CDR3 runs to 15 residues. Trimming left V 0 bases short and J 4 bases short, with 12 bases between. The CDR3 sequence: CASSQEFGWGETQYF. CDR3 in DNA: TGTGCCAGCAGCCAAGAATTCGGGTGGGGAGAGACCCAGTACTTC.

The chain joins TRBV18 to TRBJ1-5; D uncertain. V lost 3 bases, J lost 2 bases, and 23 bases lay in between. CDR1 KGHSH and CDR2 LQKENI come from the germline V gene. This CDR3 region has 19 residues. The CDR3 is CASSPNAQGFGRGNQPQHF. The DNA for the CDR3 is TGTGCCAGCTCACCCAATGCCCAAGGTTTTGGAAGGGGCAATCAGCCCCAGCATTTT.

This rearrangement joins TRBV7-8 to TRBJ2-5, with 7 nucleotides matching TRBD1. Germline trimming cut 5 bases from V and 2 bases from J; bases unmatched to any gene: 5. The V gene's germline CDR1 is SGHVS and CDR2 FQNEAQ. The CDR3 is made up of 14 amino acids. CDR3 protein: CASSLPGQQETQYF. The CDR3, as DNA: TGTGCCAGCAGCCTGCCGGGACAGCAAGAGACCCAGTACTTC.

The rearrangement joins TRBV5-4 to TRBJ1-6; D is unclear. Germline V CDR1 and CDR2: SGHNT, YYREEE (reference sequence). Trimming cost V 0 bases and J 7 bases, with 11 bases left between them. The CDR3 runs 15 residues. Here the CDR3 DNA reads TGTGCCAGCAGCTTGGAGGTCGGAAGAAATTCACCCCTCCACTTT. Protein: CASSLEVGRNSPLHF.

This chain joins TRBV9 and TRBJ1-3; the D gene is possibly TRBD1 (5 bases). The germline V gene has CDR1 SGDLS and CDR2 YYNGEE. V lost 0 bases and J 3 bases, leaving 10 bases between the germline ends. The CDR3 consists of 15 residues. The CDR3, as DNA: TGTGCCAGCAGCGTAGGGTCAGGGATTGGAAACACCATATATTTT. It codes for CASSVGSGIGNTIYF. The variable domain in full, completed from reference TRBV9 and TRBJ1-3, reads DSGVTQTPKHLITATGQRVTLRCSPRSGDLSVYWYQQSLDQGLQFLIQYYNGEERAKGNILERFSAQQFPDLHSELNLSSLELGDSALYFCASSVGSGIGNTIYFGEGSWLTVV.

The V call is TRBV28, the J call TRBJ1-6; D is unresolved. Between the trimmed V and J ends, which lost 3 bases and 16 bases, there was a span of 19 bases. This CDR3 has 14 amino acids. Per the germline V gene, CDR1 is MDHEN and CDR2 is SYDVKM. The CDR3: CASSFPTLYGYLHF. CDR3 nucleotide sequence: TGTGCCAGCAGTTTCCCCACCCTTTACGGGTATCTCCACTTT.

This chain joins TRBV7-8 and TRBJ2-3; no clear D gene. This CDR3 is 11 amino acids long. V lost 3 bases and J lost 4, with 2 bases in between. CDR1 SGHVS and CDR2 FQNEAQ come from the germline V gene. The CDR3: CASSFADTQYF. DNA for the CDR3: TGTGCCAGCAGCTTCGCAGATACGCAGTATTTT. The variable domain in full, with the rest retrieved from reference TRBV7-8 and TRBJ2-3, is GAGVSQSPRYKVAKRGQDVALRCDPISGHVSLFWYQQALGQGPEFLTYFQNEAQLDKSGLPSDRFFAERPEGSVSTLKIQRTQQEDSAVYLCASSFADTQYFGPGTRLTVL.

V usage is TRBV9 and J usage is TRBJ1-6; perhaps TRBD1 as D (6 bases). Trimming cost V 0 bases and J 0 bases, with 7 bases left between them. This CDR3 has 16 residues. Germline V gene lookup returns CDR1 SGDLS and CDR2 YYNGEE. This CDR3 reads CASSVGGASYNSPLHF. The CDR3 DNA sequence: TGTGCCAGCAGCGTAGGGGGGGCCTCCTATAATTCACCCCTCCACTTT.